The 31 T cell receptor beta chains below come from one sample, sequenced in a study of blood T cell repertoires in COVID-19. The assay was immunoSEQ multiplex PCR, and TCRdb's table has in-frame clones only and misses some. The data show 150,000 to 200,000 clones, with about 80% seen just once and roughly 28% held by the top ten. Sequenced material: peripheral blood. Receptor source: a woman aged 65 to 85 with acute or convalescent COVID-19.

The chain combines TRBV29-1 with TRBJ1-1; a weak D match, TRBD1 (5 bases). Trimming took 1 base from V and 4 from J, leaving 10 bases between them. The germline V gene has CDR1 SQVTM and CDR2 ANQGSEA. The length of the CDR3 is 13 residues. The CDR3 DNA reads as TGCAGCGTTGAAGGTCGGGGGTCCACTGAAGCTTTCTTT. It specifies CSVEGRGSTEAFF.

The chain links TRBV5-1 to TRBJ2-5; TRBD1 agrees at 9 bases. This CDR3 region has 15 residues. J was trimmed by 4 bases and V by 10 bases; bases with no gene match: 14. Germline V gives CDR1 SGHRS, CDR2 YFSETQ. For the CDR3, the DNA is TGCGCCGCACCGAGAGAACAGGGGGCCGGAGAGACCCAGTACTTC. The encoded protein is CAAPREQGAGETQYF. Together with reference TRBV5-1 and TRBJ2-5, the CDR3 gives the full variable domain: KAGVTQTPRYLIKTRGQQVTLSCSPISGHRSVSWYQQTPGQGLQFLFEYFSETQRNKGNFPGRFSGRQFSNSRSEMNVSTLELGDSALYLCAAPREQGAGETQYFGPGTRLLVL.

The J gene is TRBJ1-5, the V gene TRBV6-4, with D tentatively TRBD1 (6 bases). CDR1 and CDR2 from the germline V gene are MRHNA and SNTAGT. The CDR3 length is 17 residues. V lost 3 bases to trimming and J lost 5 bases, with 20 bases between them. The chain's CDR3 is CASSEGPKVEGDQPQHF. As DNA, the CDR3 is TGTGCCAGCAGTGAAGGGCCAAAAGTAGAGGGGGATCAGCCCCAGCATTTT.

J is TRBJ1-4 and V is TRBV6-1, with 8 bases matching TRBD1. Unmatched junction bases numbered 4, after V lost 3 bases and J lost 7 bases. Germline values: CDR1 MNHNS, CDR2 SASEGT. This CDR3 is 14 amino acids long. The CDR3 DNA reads TGTGCCAGCAGTGACATCGGGACAGGTGAAAAACTGTTTTTT. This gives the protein CASSDIGTGEKLFF.

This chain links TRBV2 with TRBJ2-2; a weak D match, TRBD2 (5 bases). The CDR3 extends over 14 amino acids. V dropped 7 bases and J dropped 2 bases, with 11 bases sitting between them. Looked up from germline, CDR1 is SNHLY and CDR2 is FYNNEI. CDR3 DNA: TGTGCCAGCATACGAGCGGAAAACACCGGGGAGCTGTTTTTT. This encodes CASIRAENTGELFF.

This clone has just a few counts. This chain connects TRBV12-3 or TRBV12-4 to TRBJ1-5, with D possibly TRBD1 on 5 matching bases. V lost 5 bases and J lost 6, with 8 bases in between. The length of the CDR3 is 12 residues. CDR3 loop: CASSPTGQPQHF. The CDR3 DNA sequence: TGTGCCAGCAGTCCCACAGGTCAGCCCCAGCATTTT.

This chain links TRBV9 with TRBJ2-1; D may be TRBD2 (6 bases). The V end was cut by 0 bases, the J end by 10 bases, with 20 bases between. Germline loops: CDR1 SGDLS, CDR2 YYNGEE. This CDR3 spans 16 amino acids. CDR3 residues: CASSVVQQKTLAEQFF. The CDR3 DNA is TGTGCCAGCAGCGTAGTACAACAAAAGACCCTAGCGGAGCAGTTCTTC.

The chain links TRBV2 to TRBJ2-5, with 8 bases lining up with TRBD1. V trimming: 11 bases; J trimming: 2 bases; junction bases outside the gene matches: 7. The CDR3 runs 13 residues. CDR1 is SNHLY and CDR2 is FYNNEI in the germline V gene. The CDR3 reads CAGSRQGQETQYF. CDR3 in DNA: TGTGCCGGGAGTCGACAGGGGCAAGAGACCCAGTACTTC.

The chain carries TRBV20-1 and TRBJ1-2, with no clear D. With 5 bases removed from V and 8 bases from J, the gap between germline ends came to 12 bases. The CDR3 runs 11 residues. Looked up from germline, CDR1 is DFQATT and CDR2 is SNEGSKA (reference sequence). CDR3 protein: CSAESQSGYTF. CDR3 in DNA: TGCAGTGCTGAATCGCAGTCCGGCTACACCTTC.

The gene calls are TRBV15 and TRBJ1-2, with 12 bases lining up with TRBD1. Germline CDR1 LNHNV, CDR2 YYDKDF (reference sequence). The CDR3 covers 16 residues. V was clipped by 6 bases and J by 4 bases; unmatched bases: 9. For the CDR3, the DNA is TGTGCCACCAGTCCGGGACAGGGGGCATTCGGCTATGGCTACACCTTC. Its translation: CATSPGQGAFGYGYTF.

CDR3 region: CASSLRPSNEQFF. CDR3 bases: TGTGCCAGCAGCCTGCGGCCCTCCAATGAGCAGTTCTTC. J is TRBJ2-1 and V is TRBV4-2; D remains ambiguous. V was pared by 4 bases and J by 6 bases, with 10 bases between. CDR1 and CDR2 (germline): LGHNA, YNFKEQ. This CDR3 is built from 13 residues.

For the CDR3, the DNA is TGTGCCAGCAGCCAAGGAACAGCTAGCACAGATACGCAGTATTTT. It yields the protein CASSQGTASTDTQYF. The rearrangement joins TRBV3-1 (or the pseudogene TRBV3-2) to TRBJ2-3; unclear D gene. The CDR3 is 15 residues long. The ends were cut back, 1 base at V and 0 bases at J, with 8 bases in the middle. Germline V gene sequence: CDR1 LGHDT, CDR2 YNNKEL (reference sequence).

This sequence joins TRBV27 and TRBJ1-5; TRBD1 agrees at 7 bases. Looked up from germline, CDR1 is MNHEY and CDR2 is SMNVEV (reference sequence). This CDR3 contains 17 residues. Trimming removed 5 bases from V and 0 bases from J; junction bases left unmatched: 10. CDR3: CASSPSTGVISNQPQHF. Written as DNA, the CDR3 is TGTGCCAGCAGTCCCTCAACAGGGGTAATTAGCAATCAGCCCCAGCATTTT.

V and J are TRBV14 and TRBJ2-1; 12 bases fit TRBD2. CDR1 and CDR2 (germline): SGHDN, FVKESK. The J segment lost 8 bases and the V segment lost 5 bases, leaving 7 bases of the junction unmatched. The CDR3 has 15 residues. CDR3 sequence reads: CASSWGLAGFDEQFF. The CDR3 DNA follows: TGTGCCAGCAGCTGGGGACTAGCGGGTTTTGATGAGCAGTTCTTC.

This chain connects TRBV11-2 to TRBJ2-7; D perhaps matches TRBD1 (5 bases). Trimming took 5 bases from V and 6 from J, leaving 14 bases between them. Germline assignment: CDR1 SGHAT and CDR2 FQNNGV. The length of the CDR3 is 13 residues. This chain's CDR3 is CASSTITGPEQYF. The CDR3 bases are TGTGCCAGCAGCACGATTACAGGACCCGAGCAGTACTTC.

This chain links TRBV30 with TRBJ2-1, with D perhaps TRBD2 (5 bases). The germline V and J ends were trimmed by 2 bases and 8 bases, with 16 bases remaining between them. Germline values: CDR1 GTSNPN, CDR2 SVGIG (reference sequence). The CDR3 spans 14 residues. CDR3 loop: CAWSRLAMVDEQFF. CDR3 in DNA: TGTGCCTGGAGTAGGCTAGCAATGGTTGATGAGCAGTTCTTC.

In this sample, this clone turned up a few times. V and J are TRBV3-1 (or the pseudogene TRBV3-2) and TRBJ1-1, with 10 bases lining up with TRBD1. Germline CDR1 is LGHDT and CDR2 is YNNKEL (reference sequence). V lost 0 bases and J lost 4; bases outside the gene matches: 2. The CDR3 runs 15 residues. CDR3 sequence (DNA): TGTGCCAGCAGCCAAGATGGGACAGGGGCCACTGAAGCTTTCTTT. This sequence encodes CASSQDGTGATEAFF.

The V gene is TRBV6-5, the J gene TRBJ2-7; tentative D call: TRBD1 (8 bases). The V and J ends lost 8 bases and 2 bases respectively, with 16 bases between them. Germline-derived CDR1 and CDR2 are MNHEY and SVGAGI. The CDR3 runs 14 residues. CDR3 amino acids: CASQAGQVPYEQYF. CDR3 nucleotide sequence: TGTGCCAGCCAAGCGGGACAGGTTCCCTACGAGCAGTACTTC.

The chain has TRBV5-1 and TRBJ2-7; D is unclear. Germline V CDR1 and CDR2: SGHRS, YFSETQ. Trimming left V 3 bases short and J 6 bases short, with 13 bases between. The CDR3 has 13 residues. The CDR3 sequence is CASSSLSLGEQYF. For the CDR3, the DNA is TGCGCCAGCAGCTCCCTTAGCCTCGGCGAGCAGTACTTC.

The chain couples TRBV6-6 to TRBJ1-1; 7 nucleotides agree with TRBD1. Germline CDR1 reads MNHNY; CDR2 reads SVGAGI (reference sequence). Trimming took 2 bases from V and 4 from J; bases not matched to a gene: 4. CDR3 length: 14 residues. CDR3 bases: TGTGCCAGCAGTTACGTGGCAGGGGGCACTGAAGCTTTCTTT. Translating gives CASSYVAGGTEAFF.

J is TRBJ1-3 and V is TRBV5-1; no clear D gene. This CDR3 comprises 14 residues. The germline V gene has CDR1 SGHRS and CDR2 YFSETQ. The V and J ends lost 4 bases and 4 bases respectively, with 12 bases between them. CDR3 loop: CASSPNGGGNTIYF. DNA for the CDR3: TGCGCCAGCAGCCCTAATGGAGGAGGAAACACCATATATTTT.

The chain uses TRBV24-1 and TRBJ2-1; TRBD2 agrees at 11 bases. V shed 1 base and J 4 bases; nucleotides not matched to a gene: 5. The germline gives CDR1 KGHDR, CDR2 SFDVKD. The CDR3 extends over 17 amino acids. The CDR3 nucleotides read TGTGCCACCAGTGATTTTACTAGCGGGAGTATTTACAATGAGCAGTTCTTC. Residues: CATSDFTSGSIYNEQFF.

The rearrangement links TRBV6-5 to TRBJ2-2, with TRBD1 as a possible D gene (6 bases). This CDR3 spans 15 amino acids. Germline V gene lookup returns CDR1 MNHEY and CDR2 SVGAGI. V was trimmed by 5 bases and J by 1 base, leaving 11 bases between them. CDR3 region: CASSRGGLNTGELFF. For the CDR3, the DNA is TGTGCCAGCAGTCGTGGGGGCCTGAACACCGGGGAGCTGTTTTTT.

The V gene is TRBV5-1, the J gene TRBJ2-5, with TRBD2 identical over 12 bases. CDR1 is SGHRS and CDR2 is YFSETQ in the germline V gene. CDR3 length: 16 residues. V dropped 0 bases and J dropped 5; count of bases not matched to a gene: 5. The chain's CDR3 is CASSLDRLAGGETQYF. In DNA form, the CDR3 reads TGCGCCAGCAGCTTGGATCGGCTAGCGGGAGGGGAGACCCAGTACTTC.

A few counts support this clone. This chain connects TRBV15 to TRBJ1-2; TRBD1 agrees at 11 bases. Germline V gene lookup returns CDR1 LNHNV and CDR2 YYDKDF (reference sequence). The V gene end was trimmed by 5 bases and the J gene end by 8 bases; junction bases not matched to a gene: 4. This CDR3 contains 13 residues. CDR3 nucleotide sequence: TGTGCCACCAGCCCGGACAGGGGGCTAGGCTACACCTTC. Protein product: CATSPDRGLGYTF. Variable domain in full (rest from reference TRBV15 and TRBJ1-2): DAMVIQNPRYQVTQFGKPVTLSCSQTLNHNVMYWYQQKSSQAPKLLFHYYDKDFNNEADTPDNFQSRRPNTSFCFLDIRSPGLGDTAMYLCATSPDRGLGYTFGSGTRLTVV.

The chain's CDR3 is CASSEDWTTGANVLTF. CDR3 coding DNA: TGTGCCAGCAGTGAAGACTGGACTACCGGGGCCAACGTCCTGACTTTC. The rearrangement links TRBV25-1 to TRBJ2-6; a possible D gene is TRBD2 (6 bases). The V and J ends lost 2 bases and 4 bases respectively, with 12 bases between them. Germline CDR1 MGHDK, CDR2 SYGVNS. The CDR3 consists of 16 residues.

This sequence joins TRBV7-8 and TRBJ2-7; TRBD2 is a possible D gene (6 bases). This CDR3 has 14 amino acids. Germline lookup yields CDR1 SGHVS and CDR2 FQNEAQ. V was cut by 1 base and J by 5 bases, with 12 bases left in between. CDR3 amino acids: CASSLVRGVHEQYF. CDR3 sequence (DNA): TGTGCCAGCAGCTTAGTTCGCGGGGTTCACGAGCAGTACTTC.

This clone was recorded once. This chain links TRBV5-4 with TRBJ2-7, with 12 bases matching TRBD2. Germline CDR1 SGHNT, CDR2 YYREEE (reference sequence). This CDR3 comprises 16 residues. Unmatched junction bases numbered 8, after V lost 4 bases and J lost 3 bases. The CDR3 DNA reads TGTGCCAGCAGCATCTCTAGCGGGAGGGCCAACTACGAGCAGTACTTC. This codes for CASSISSGRANYEQYF.

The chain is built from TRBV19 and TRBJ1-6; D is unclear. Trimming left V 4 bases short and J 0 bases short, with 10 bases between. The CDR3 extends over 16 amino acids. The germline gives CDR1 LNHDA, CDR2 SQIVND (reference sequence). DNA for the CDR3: TGTGCCAGTAGTAGTCGTGGGAGCTCCTATAATTCACCCCTCCACTTT. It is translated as CASSSRGSSYNSPLHF.

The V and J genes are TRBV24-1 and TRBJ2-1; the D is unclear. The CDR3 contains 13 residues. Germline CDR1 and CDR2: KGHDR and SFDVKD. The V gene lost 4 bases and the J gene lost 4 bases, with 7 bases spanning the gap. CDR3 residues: CATSDRGYNEQFF. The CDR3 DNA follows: TGTGCCACCAGTGACCGAGGTTACAATGAGCAGTTCTTC.

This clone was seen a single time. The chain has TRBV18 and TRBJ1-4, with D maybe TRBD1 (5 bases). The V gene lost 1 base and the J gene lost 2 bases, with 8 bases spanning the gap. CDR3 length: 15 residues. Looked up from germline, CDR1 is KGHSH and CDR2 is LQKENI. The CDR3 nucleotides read TGTGCCAGCTCACCACTACAGGCGACTAATGAAAAACTGTTTTTT. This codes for CASSPLQATNEKLFF. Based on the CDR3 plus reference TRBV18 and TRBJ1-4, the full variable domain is NAGVMQNPRHLVRRRGQEARLRCSPMKGHSHVYWYRQLPEEGLKFMVYLQKENIIDESGMPKERFSAEFPKEGPSILRIQQVVRGDSAAYFCASSPLQATNEKLFFGSGTQLSVL.